The clone carrying this T cell receptor (beta chain) was found once. Its antigen is undetermined. This record belongs to a study of T cell responses to AZD1222 COVID-19 vaccine. General observations from the study: Spike was spanned by vaccine-associated CD4 TCRs, which were dominant at 160-218 and 743-854.

This table comes from immunoSEQ multiplex PCR, and its TCRdb copy is limited to in-frame clones, with some not included. The sample has 150,000 to 200,000 clones; around 90% are singletons. Germline-derived CDR1 and CDR2 are DFQATT and SNEGSKA (reference sequence). This CDR3 spans 11 amino acids. Trimming cost V 5 bases and J 10 bases; bases outside gene matches: 6. The material was peripheral blood, obtained on day 0 of AZD1222 vaccination. This clonotype originated in an adult in good health. This chain links TRBV20-1 with TRBJ1-1, with 8 nucleotides matching TRBD1. CDR3 DNA: TGCAGTGCTGGAGTCGGGACAGGAGCTTTCTTT. Translated, it gives CSAGVGTGAFF.